This entry features one T cell receptor (beta chain) sequence. The target antigen is unknown. A history of autoimmune disease or systemic immunosuppression excluded patients. The CDR3 length is 13 residues. V gave up 3 bases and J gave up 9 bases, with 12 bases separating them. In germline, CDR1 is MNHEY, CDR2 SMNVEV (reference sequence). The data were obtained in a study of OX40 agonist ivuxolimab in advanced cancers. Study in general: At doses from 0.01 to 10 mg/kg, patients were given intravenous ivuxolimab every 2 weeks. Among those enrolled, mean age was around 55 years (range about 23 to 80) and 75% to 85% were male.

Profiling relied on immunoSEQ multiplex PCR, and the TCRdb table lists in-frame clones only, not all of them. The sample includes about 22,000 clones, about 80% of them seen just once. Study-wide points: Doses of 0.1 to 3.0 mg/kg were accompanied by clonal expansion of CD4+ and CD8+ blood T cells by week 6.

The specimen was CD4+ or CD8+ T cells sorted from blood, collected in a trial of the OX40 agonist ivuxolimab. This TCR came from an adult with an advanced solid tumor such as melanoma, head and neck, liver or kidney cancer. The chain joins TRBV27 to TRBJ2-1; tentative D call: TRBD2 (6 bases). CDR3 sequence: CASSLAVRGEQFF. CDR3 DNA sequence: TGTGCCAGCAGTTTGGCCGTGCGGGGTGAGCAGTTCTTC.